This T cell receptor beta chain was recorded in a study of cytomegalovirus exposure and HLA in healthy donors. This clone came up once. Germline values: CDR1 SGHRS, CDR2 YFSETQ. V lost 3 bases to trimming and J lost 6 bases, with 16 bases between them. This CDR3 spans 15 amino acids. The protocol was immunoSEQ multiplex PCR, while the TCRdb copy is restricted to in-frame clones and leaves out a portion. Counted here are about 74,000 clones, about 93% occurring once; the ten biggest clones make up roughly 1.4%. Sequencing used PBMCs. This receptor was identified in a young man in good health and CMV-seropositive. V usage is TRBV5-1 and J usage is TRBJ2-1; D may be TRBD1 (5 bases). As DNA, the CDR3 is TGCGCCAGCAGCTCTCCAGGGAAGTGGGGCAATGAGCAGTTCTTC. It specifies CASSSPGKWGNEQFF.